A single sample gave rise to the 19 T cell receptor beta chains below, sequenced in a study of shared clonotypes between healthy human individuals. Profiling relied on immunoSEQ multiplex PCR, and the TCRdb table lists in-frame clones only, not all of them. The repertoire includes approximately 2,000,000 clones, around 90% of them detected once, and around 0.4% sits in the top ten. The sample was naive CD4+ T cells from PBMCs. The sample's subset: CD45RA+ positively selected. The receptors were sampled from a man younger than 35 in good health. Some clones in this sample may be carry-over from other donors' samples.

This rearrangement joins TRBV2 to TRBJ1-4, with D possibly being TRBD1 (6 bases). This CDR3 has 15 amino acids. V was cut by 1 base and J by 7 bases, with 13 bases left in between. The germline V gene encodes CDR1 SNHLY and CDR2 FYNNEI. CDR3: CASSEGVWTAEKLFF. The CDR3 region has the DNA TGTGCCAGCAGTGAAGGTGTTTGGACAGCTGAAAAACTGTTTTTT. Filled out from reference TRBV2 and TRBJ1-4, the complete variable domain reads EPEVTQTPSHQVTQMGQEVILRCVPISNHLYFYWYRQILGQKVEFLVSFYNNEISEKSEIFDDQFSVERPDGSNFTLKIRSTKLEDSAMYFCASSEGVWTAEKLFFGSGTQLSVL.

This clone was seen a single time. This chain connects TRBV7-3 to TRBJ2-2, with TRBD2 as a possible D gene (5 bases). CDR3 length: 16 amino acids. V was clipped by 1 base and J by 5 bases, with 14 bases between them. Germline lookup yields CDR1 SGHTA and CDR2 FQGTGA. Written as DNA, the CDR3 is TGTGCCAGCAGCTTAATGTCCGGCGGGCGAACCGGGGAGCTGTTTTTT. It codes for CASSLMSGGRTGELFF.

The chain uses TRBV21-1 and TRBJ2-5; the table's D call of TRBD1 was not tested on the DNA. TRBV21-1 is given as a pseudogene. CDR3 length equals 15 residues. CDR3: CASSRVTEPEETQYF. In DNA, the CDR3 is TGTGCCAGCAGCAGGGTGACAGAGCCCGAAGAGACCCAGTACTTC.

The chain is built from TRBV7-9 and TRBJ1-4, with unresolved D. This CDR3 region has 14 residues. Between the trimmed V and J ends, which lost 2 bases and 3 bases, there was a span of 7 bases. Per germline, CDR1 SEHNR and CDR2 FQNEAQ (reference sequence). The chain's CDR3 is CASSLKPANEKLFF. As DNA, the CDR3 is TGTGCCAGCAGCTTAAAACCGGCTAATGAAAAACTGTTTTTT.

The chain uses TRBV5-1 and TRBJ1-1; TRBD1 might be the D (5 bases). The germline V gene encodes CDR1 SGHRS and CDR2 YFSETQ. The CDR3 has 13 amino acids. Between the trimmed V and J ends, which lost 3 bases and 4 bases, there was a span of 10 bases. DNA of the CDR3: TGCGCCAGCAGCTACAGGCTTGGCACTGAAGCTTTCTTT. This translates into CASSYRLGTEAFF.

V is TRBV6-5 and J is TRBJ1-1, with D possibly matching TRBD1 (5 bases). This CDR3 contains 14 residues. Germline V CDR1 and CDR2: MNHEY, SVGAGI. Deletions cut 7 bases from V and 10 bases from J, with 22 bases between. Here the CDR3 DNA reads TGTGCCAGCAATCCCCCTGGGGCAGGACGGCGAGCTTTCTTT. This encodes CASNPPGAGRRAFF.

The chain employs TRBV5-6 and TRBJ1-4; 10 nucleotides agree with TRBD1. The CDR3 spans 16 residues. Trimming cost V 4 bases and J 6 bases; bases outside gene matches: 9. Germline V gives CDR1 SGHDT, CDR2 YYEEEE. The CDR3 sequence is CASSPSHGTGDEKLFF. CDR3 in DNA: TGTGCCAGCAGCCCGAGCCACGGGACAGGGGATGAAAAACTGTTTTTT.

The V call is TRBV15, the J call TRBJ2-1; possibly TRBD1 or TRBD2 for D (5 bases each). Germline V CDR1 and CDR2: LNHNV, YYDKDF (reference sequence). CDR3 length: 14 amino acids. V was trimmed by 0 bases and J by 15 bases, leaving 18 bases between them. This CDR3 reads CATSRDGEGTKGFF. The CDR3, as DNA: TGTGCCACCAGCAGAGATGGGGAAGGGACGAAGGGGTTCTTC.

The chain links TRBV5-6 to TRBJ1-1; no clear D. The germline V gene has CDR1 SGHDT and CDR2 YYEEEE. The V gene lost 5 bases and the J gene lost 0 bases, with 17 bases spanning the gap. The CDR3 has 16 residues. This CDR3 reads CASSTEMGTMNTEAFF. In DNA form, the CDR3 reads TGTGCCAGCAGTACGGAAATGGGAACAATGAACACTGAAGCTTTCTTT.

The genes are TRBV10-1 and TRBJ2-1; 10 nucleotides agree with TRBD2. The trim removed 0 bases at V and 10 bases at J, leaving 12 bases unmatched. The germline gives CDR1 WNHNN, CDR2 SYGVQD (reference sequence). This CDR3 spans 17 amino acids. CDR3 DNA: TGCGCCAGCAGTGAGTCCCCTACTAGCGGGGCTTTGGGGGAGCAGTTCTTC. This encodes CASSESPTSGALGEQFF.

V is TRBV7-2 and J is TRBJ1-1; 7 nucleotides align to TRBD1. With V trimmed by 5 bases and J by 9 bases, 6 bases remained unmatched. This CDR3 has 12 residues. Germline lookup yields CDR1 SGHTA and CDR2 FQGNSA. The CDR3 sequence: CASSPQGGQAFF. Written as DNA, the CDR3 is TGTGCCAGCAGCCCGCAGGGGGGCCAAGCTTTCTTT.

The gene calls are TRBV5-1 and TRBJ1-1; 9 nucleotides agree with TRBD1. The V gene end was trimmed by 3 bases and the J gene end by 4 bases; junction bases not matched to a gene: 10. CDR1 and CDR2 from the germline V gene are SGHRS and YFSETQ. The CDR3 extends over 16 amino acids. DNA of the CDR3: TGCGCCAGCAGCTCAACTACAGGGGGCCCGGCCACTGAAGCTTTCTTT. Translation: CASSSTTGGPATEAFF.

This chain links TRBV5-6 with TRBJ2-7, with D perhaps matching TRBD1 or TRBD2 (5 bases each). In germline, CDR1 is SGHDT, CDR2 YYEEEE. The length of the CDR3 is 16 residues. Trimming stripped 4 bases from V and 2 bases from J, with 19 bases between. CDR3 residues: CASSHASGTGTYEQYF. The CDR3 region has the DNA TGTGCCAGCAGCCACGCCTCCGGGACCGGAACCTACGAGCAGTACTTC. Complete variable domain (other parts from reference TRBV5-6 and TRBJ2-7): DAGVTQSPTHLIKTRGQQVTLRCSPKSGHDTVSWYQQALGQGPQFIFQYYEEEERQRGNFPDRFSGHQFPNYSSELNVNALLLGDSALYLCASSHASGTGTYEQYFGPGTRLTVT.

The chain joins TRBV7-3 to TRBJ2-2; 9 nucleotides align to TRBD1. J was trimmed by 4 bases and V by 5 bases; bases with no gene match: 11. The germline CDR1 and CDR2 sequences are SGHTA and FQGTGA. The CDR3 is 17 amino acids. The CDR3 is CASSPHPMDRGTGELFF. In DNA, the CDR3 is TGTGCCAGCAGCCCCCACCCCATGGACAGGGGCACCGGGGAGCTGTTTTTT.

V usage is TRBV28 and J usage is TRBJ2-1; TRBD1 might be the D (5 bases). The CDR3 runs to 15 residues. Between the trimmed V and J ends, which lost 5 bases and 6 bases, there was a span of 17 bases. CDR1 and CDR2 (germline): MDHEN, SYDVKM. The CDR3 reads CASSDRSGFSNEQFF. Written as DNA, the CDR3 is TGTGCCAGCAGTGATCGATCAGGGTTTAGCAATGAGCAGTTCTTC.

The chain uses TRBV28 and TRBJ2-7; 8 nucleotides agree with TRBD1. V lost 3 bases to trimming and J lost 5 bases; unmatched junction nucleotides: 6. Germline values: CDR1 MDHEN, CDR2 SYDVKM. This CDR3 contains 14 residues. Here the CDR3 DNA reads TGTGCCAGCAGTTTCAGGGGGCGGTCGAACGAGCAGTACTTC. Translating gives CASSFRGRSNEQYF.

This clone appeared once. Here the CDR3 DNA reads TGTGCCATCAGTCTACTCACCTACGAGCAGTACTTC. Its translation: CAISLLTYEQYF. The chain is built from TRBV10-3 and TRBJ2-7; D is unclear. There are 12 residues in the CDR3. V lost 5 bases and J lost 2, with 7 bases in between. Germline lookup yields CDR1 ENHRY and CDR2 SYGVKD.

To note about this clone: This sample also contains other DNA sequences that code for the same CDR3. This rearrangement joins TRBV15 to TRBJ2-7; the match to TRBD2 covers 12 bases. The CDR3 contains 14 residues. Looked up from germline, CDR1 is LNHNV and CDR2 is YYDKDF (reference sequence). The V gene end was trimmed by 3 bases and the J gene end by 3 bases; junction bases not matched to a gene: 0. CDR3 region: CATSRTSGSYEQYF. The CDR3 DNA follows: TGTGCCACCAGCAGGACTAGCGGGAGCTACGAGCAGTACTTC.

The chain combines TRBV7-3 with TRBJ2-1; D possibly corresponds to TRBD1 (6 bases). CDR1 is SGHTA, CDR2 FQGTGA, per germline. V lost 2 bases, J lost 4 bases, and 15 bases lay in between. This CDR3 comprises 16 residues. The CDR3 loop reads CASSLQGRMRYNEQFF. CDR3 sequence (DNA): TGTGCCAGCAGCTTACAGGGGAGAATGCGTTACAATGAGCAGTTCTTC.